The next 6 T cell receptor beta chains were all read from a single sample in a study of cytomegalovirus exposure and HLA in healthy donors. The protocol was immunoSEQ multiplex PCR, while the TCRdb copy is restricted to in-frame clones and leaves out a portion. Among some 170,000 clones listed, approximately 87% were seen once. The sample taken for sequencing was PBMCs. These receptors came from a woman aged 25 to 39 in good health and CMV-seronegative.

This rearrangement joins TRBV9 to TRBJ1-1, with 7 bases aligning to TRBD1. After removal of 0 bases from V and 3 bases from J, the junction contained 2 bases not matched to a gene. The CDR3 length is 14 residues. Germline CDR1 is SGDLS and CDR2 is YYNGEE. The CDR3 nucleotides are TGTGCCAGCAGCGTAGGGCAGGGGGACACTGAAGCTTTCTTT. It translates to CASSVGQGDTEAFF.

The V gene is TRBV27, the J gene TRBJ1-1; D remains ambiguous. The CDR3 spans 14 residues. V gave up 1 base and J gave up 8 bases, with 14 bases separating them. CDR1 is MNHEY, CDR2 SMNVEV, per germline (reference sequence). The CDR3, as DNA: TGTGCCAGCAGTTTATTCGGGAATCCGGGGGAAGCTTTCTTT. It specifies CASSLFGNPGEAFF.

The chain employs TRBV30 and TRBJ2-7, with TRBD1 matching 10 bases. The V gene's germline CDR1 is GTSNPN and CDR2 SVGIG (reference sequence). There are 13 residues in the CDR3. J lost 3 bases, V lost 3 bases, and 2 bases had no gene match. In nucleotides, the CDR3 is TGTGCCTGGAGCCGGGACAGGGGCTACGAGCAGTACTTC. Its translation is CAWSRDRGYEQYF.

The V and J genes are TRBV5-6 and TRBJ2-5; D remains ambiguous. The germline V and J ends were trimmed by 0 bases and 5 bases, with 8 bases remaining between them. This CDR3 region has 13 residues. Per germline, CDR1 SGHDT and CDR2 YYEEEE. DNA of the CDR3: TGTGCCAGCAGCTTGGAGGTAGCCGAGACCCAGTACTTC. Translating it yields CASSLEVAETQYF.

In this sample, this clone turned up once. The chain combines TRBV5-1 with TRBJ1-2; 7 positions agree with TRBD1. CDR1 SGHRS and CDR2 YFSETQ come from the germline V gene. This CDR3 contains 13 residues. V gave up 3 bases and J gave up 8 bases; unmatched junction bases: 7. CDR3 amino acids: CASSSGQTYGYTF. In DNA form, the CDR3 reads TGCGCCAGCAGCTCGGGACAGACGTACGGCTACACCTTC.

V gene TRBV18 combines with J gene TRBJ2-7; TRBD1 matches at 10 bases. Germline CDR1 is KGHSH and CDR2 is LQKENI. CDR3 length equals 14 residues. The V and J ends lost 1 base and 6 bases, in that order; junction bases with no gene match: 3. The chain's CDR3 is CASSPQGTGAEQYF. The DNA of the CDR3 is TGTGCCAGCTCACCACAGGGGACAGGGGCCGAGCAGTACTTC.